This paragraph covers one T cell receptor (beta chain) sequence. The CDR3 totals 15 residues. The trim removed 6 bases at V and 3 bases at J, leaving 9 bases unmatched. In germline, CDR1 is SNHLY, CDR2 FYNNEI. This sample was taken from a study of shared clonotypes between healthy human individuals. Turning to the study itself: The study used three CD4 naive, three CD4 memory, two CD8 naive and one CD8 memory plate per donor.

A CD45RA+ naive subset and a CD45RA-negative memory subset were split from CD4+ cells. Deep-level settings were used for running the assay. Generated by immunoSEQ multiplex PCR, the TCRdb table keeps only in-frame clones and is missing some. Of millions of clones in the sample, approximately 92% were seen once. The clonotype comes from a man aged 18-30 years in good health. V gene TRBV2 combines with J gene TRBJ1-2; TRBD1 agrees at 8 bases. Specimen: naive CD4+ T cells sorted from blood. Specified subset: CD45RA+ positively selected. CDR3 sequence (DNA): TGTGCCAGCAGCCGCTCCGGACAGGGCCACTATGGCTACACCTTC. It is translated as CASSRSGQGHYGYTF.